A selection of T cell receptor beta chains follows, all from one sample in a study of T cell changes during pregnancy in multiple sclerosis. Profiled with immunoSEQ multiplex PCR; TCRdb holds only in-frame clones, not every one. The table lists tens of thousands of clones, 90% of them singletons, with more than 4.5% in the top ten. The sequenced sample was peripheral blood, obtained in the third trimester of pregnancy. The receptor source for this set is a female donor in good health, enrolled as a control in a pregnancy study. The CDR3 runs from the conserved cysteine through the conserved F or W. Fields, in order: J gene, V gene, clone size, D gene, CDR3 DNA, CDR3 protein. A D gene is named only where the DNA matches it firmly. Part of the rows lack a size; the others show once, few, many or a class for expanded clones.

>TRBJ2-3|TRBV12-5|few|TRBD1
TGTGCTAGTAGTCAGGGGGCTACTAGCACAGATACGCAGTATTTT
CASSQGATSTDTQYF
>TRBJ1-1|TRBV11-1|once|-
TGTGCCAGCAGCTTAGGGGGGACTCTGAACACTGAAGCTTTCTTT
CASSLGGTLNTEAFF
>TRBJ2-5|TRBV2|-|-
TGTGCCAGCAGTGAACAGGGGTTGCTAGAGACCCAGTACTTC
CASSEQGLLETQYF
>TRBJ2-7|TRBV11-2|-|TRBD1
TGTGCCAGCAGCTTAGGACAGGGGAGCTCCTACGAGCAGTACTTC
CASSLGQGSSYEQYF
>TRBJ2-7|TRBV19|-|TRBD2
TGTGCCAGTAGTATAATGACTAGCGCGAGTTCCTACGAGCAGTACTTC
CASSIMTSASSYEQYF
>TRBJ2-1|TRBV7-9|-|-
TGTGCCAGCAGCCCTGCGGCCAATGAGCAGTTCTTC
CASSPAANEQFF
>TRBJ1-5|TRBV19|-|-
TGTGCCAGTAGTATCAAAAACGGGCAGCCCCAGCATTTT
CASSIKNGQPQHF
>TRBJ1-5|TRBV30|-|TRBD1
TGTGCCTGGGACCCGGGCAGGGGGGATCAGCCCCAGCATTTT
CAWDPGRGDQPQHF
>TRBJ2-7|TRBV7-9|-|TRBD2
TGTGCCAGCAGCTTCCCGGGGGGAGGCGACGAGCAGTACTTC
CASSFPGGGDEQYF
>TRBJ1-1|TRBV7-8|-|TRBD1
TGTGCCAGCAGCATCGGACAGGGATTGAACACTGAAGCTTTCTTT
CASSIGQGLNTEAFF
>TRBJ2-2|TRBV6-1|-|-
TGTGCCAGCAGTGACTTCCCCGTCACCGGGGAGCTGTTTTTT
CASSDFPVTGELFF
>TRBJ2-2|TRBV7-3|-|-
TGTGCCAGCAGCTTAGCCAGGGGCACCGGGGAGCTGTTTTTT
CASSLARGTGELFF
>TRBJ1-2|TRBV19|-|TRBD1
TGTGCCAGTAGCATACAGGGGGAGTATGGCTACACCTTC
CASSIQGEYGYTF
>TRBJ1-6|TRBV6-1|once|-
TGTGCCAGCTCAGGGTTGGATAATTCACCCCTCCACTTT
CASSGLDNSPLHF
>TRBJ1-2|TRBV27|-|-
TGTGCCAGCAGTTTATCTCGAGCTAACTATGGCTACACCTTC
CASSLSRANYGYTF
>TRBJ2-7|TRBV7-6|-|TRBD2
TGTGCCAGCGGACTAGGCGGGGGCTCCTACGAGCAGTACTTC
CASGLGGGSYEQYF
>TRBJ2-6|TRBV27|-|-
TGTGCCAGCACGTCTCAGACAGCCGTCATCTCTGGGGCCAACGTCCTGACTTTC
CASTSQTAVISGANVLTF
>TRBJ2-6|TRBV4-1|-|TRBD1
TGCGCCAGCAGCCAAGCTCCCGGGACAGGGGCGTCTGGGGCCAACGTCCTGACTTTC
CASSQAPGTGASGANVLTF
>TRBJ2-4|TRBV7-4|-|-
TGTGCCAGCAGCCCAGAGAGGGGGGGCAGGGGCCCGGGTAATACCAAAAACATTCAGTACTTC
CASSPERGGRGPGNTKNIQYF
>TRBJ1-1|TRBV5-1|-|-
TGCGCCAGCAGCTTGGAGCGGTCCCCGAACACTGAAGCTTTCTTT
CASSLERSPNTEAFF
>TRBJ2-1|TRBV6-4|-|TRBD1
TGTGCCAGCAGTGAGGCGGGGGACAGGGGCGGCAATGAGCAGTTCTTC
CASSEAGDRGGNEQFF
>TRBJ2-5|TRBV5-4|-|TRBD2
TGTGCCAGCAGCTCTAGCGGGGGGCAAGAGACCCAGTACTTC
CASSSSGGQETQYF
>TRBJ2-1|TRBV7-8|-|TRBD2
TGTGCCAGCAGCTTAAATGGCGGGAGCTCCTACAATGAGCAGTTCTTC
CASSLNGGSSYNEQFF
>TRBJ1-6|TRBV27|-|-
TGTGCCAGCAGCCTAGCGGCTACCTATAATTCACCCCTCCACTTT
CASSLAATYNSPLHF
>TRBJ1-4|TRBV18|-|TRBD1
TGTGCCAGCTCATACAGGGGGCTCGGGGAAAAACTGTTTTTT
CASSYRGLGEKLFF
>TRBJ1-1|TRBV19|-|TRBD1
TGTGCCAGTAGTACGACAGGGAAGGGGAACACTGAAGCTTTCTTT
CASSTTGKGNTEAFF
>TRBJ2-5|TRBV7-7|-|-
TGTGTTAGCAGCTTCCAACAGGGTGGGGAGACCCAGTACTTC
CVSSFQQGGETQYF
>TRBJ2-1|TRBV9|-|TRBD1
TGTGCCAGCAGCGGCGGACAGGGCGATGAGCAGTTCTTC
CASSGGQGDEQFF
>TRBJ1-1|TRBV27|-|TRBD1
TGTGCCAGCAGTTTATACGGGACAGTAAAGGGGGTAGCTTTCTTT
CASSLYGTVKGVAFF
>TRBJ2-2|TRBV19|-|-
TGTGCCAGTACCACCCTGGGCCTCGTGATCGGGGAGCTGTTTTTT
CASTTLGLVIGELFF
>TRBJ2-7|TRBV19|-|TRBD1
TGTGCCAGCCGGGACAGTCGCGCCTACGAGCAGTACTTC
CASRDSRAYEQYF
>TRBJ2-7|TRBV7-9|-|-
TGTGCCAGCAGCCCAGAGGTCGTCTACGAGCAGTACTTC
CASSPEVVYEQYF
>TRBJ2-2|TRBV4-3|once|-
TGCGCCAGCAGCCAAGATTCGGTAGGGGTCACCGGGGAGCTGTTTTTT
CASSQDSVGVTGELFF
>TRBJ1-2|TRBV30|once|TRBD1
TGTGCCTGGAGTAGGGACAGGCGAGGGTATGGCTACACCTTC
CAWSRDRRGYGYTF
>TRBJ1-2|TRBV6-4|once|-
TGTGCCAGCAGTGACAGTCGGCAGGGAGGTACTAACTATGGCTACACCTTC
CASSDSRQGGTNYGYTF
>TRBJ2-7|TRBV11-2|-|TRBD1
TGTGCCAGCAGGGGGGACAGGTTCGAGCAGTACTTC
CASRGDRFEQYF
>TRBJ2-5|TRBV5-4|-|TRBD1
TGTGCCAGCAGCGGTGGGACAGCCCAAGAGACCCAGTACTTC
CASSGGTAQETQYF